This is a list of T cell receptor beta chains from one sample in a study of cytomegalovirus exposure and HLA in healthy donors. The table came from immunoSEQ multiplex PCR; TCRdb's copy has only in-frame clones and leaves some out. The table lists fewer than 75,000 clones, around 80% of them singletons. What was sequenced was PBMCs. The receptors derive from a woman under 40 in good health and CMV-seronegative. The CDR3 runs from the conserved cysteine through the conserved F or W. D genes are given only for firm matches. Clone sizes are given selectively: once, few, many, or a class where the clone is expanded.

d_call j_call clone_size v_call cdr3_nt cdr3_aa
TRBD1 TRBJ2-1 - TRBV7-7 TGTGCTAGCAGCTTAGCAGGGGGACGTTTCAATGAGCAGTTCTTC CASSLAGGRFNEQFF
- TRBJ2-1 - TRBV7-9 TGTGCCAGCAGCCCAATCCGGGACAAAAATGAGCAGTTCTTC CASSPIRDKNEQFF
- TRBJ1-1 - TRBV7-8 TGTGCCAGCAGCTCGGACACCTCGAACACTGAAGCTTTCTTT CASSSDTSNTEAFF
- TRBJ1-2 - TRBV30 TGTGCCTGGAAGGACTTGGGCCAACGGGGAAGAGGCTACACCTTC CAWKDLGQRGRGYTF
TRBD2 TRBJ2-7 - TRBV27 TGTGCCAGCACAGCCGGTTTAGCGGGCTACGAGCAGTACTTC CASTAGLAGYEQYF
TRBD1 TRBJ1-1 - TRBV2 TGTGCCAGCAGTCCAGGGGGGATGAACACTGAAGCTTTCTTT CASSPGGMNTEAFF
- TRBJ1-1 - TRBV5-1 TGCGCCAGCAGTAGCTTGGCAGACACTGAAGCTTTCTTT CASSSLADTEAFF
- TRBJ1-1 - TRBV7-6 TGTGCCAGCAGCCCCCGAGGGGGACGTGACACTGAAGCTTTCTTT CASSPRGGRDTEAFF
- TRBJ1-1 - TRBV7-3 TGTGCCAGCAGCCCTTACAGGGAGGGTGAAGCTTTCTTT CASSPYREGEAFF
TRBD1 TRBJ1-4 - TRBV5-1 TGCGCCAGCAGCCCAGGACAGGAAGGAGAAAAACTGTTTTTT CASSPGQEGEKLFF
TRBD1 TRBJ2-7 - TRBV29-1 TGCAGCGTAGCAACCGGGACAGGGATCTCCGAGCAGTACTTC CSVATGTGISEQYF
- TRBJ1-1 once TRBV6-6 TGTGCCAGCAGCTACAGGGAGGGTTTCACTGAAGCTTTCTTT CASSYREGFTEAFF
- TRBJ1-4 - TRBV30 TGTGCCTGGAGTGTACAGGGAAGGGGTTTCGGGGAAAAACTGTTTTTT CAWSVQGRGFGEKLFF
- TRBJ2-4 - TRBV6-5 TGTGCCAGCTCCCACTCTGACATTCAGTACTTC CASSHSDIQYF
TRBD1 TRBJ2-4 once TRBV28 TGTGCCAGCAGTCCCCCGGGACAGGGAGCAGCCAAAAACATTCAGTACTTC CASSPPGQGAAKNIQYF
TRBD1 TRBJ1-1 few TRBV19 TGTGCCAGTAGTCACTACAGGGGGCAGAACACTGAAGCTTTCTTT CASSHYRGQNTEAFF
- TRBJ2-4 - TRBV5-1 TGCGCCAGCAGCGAAGGACAGTCCGGCCCGTCACGAAACATTCAGTACTTC CASSEGQSGPSRNIQYF
TRBD1 TRBJ2-5 - TRBV5-1 TGCGCCAGCAGCTCCACAGGGGAATCAACGGAGACCCAGTACTTC CASSSTGESTETQYF
TRBD1 TRBJ1-2 - TRBV7-9 TGTGCCAGCAGCTTAGAGTGGACAGGCGGCTATGGCTACACCTTC CASSLEWTGGYGYTF
- TRBJ1-2 - TRBV19 TGTGCCAGTAGGACAGCCGCGGGCTACACCTTC CASRTAAGYTF
- TRBJ1-6 - TRBV7-3 TGTGCCAGCAGCTTACAGGGGAGAGGGAATAATTCACCCCTCCACTTT CASSLQGRGNNSPLHF
- TRBJ2-4 - TRBV6-5 TGTGCCAGCAGTTACTCGCGGGGAGCCAAAAACATTCAGTACTTC CASSYSRGAKNIQYF
TRBD2 TRBJ2-7 - TRBV30 TGTGCCTGGAGTCTTCCGGCGGGAGACTCCTACGAGCAGTACTTC CAWSLPAGDSYEQYF
TRBD1 TRBJ2-3 once TRBV6-1 TGTGCCAGCAGTGTTCAGGGGGTGTATACAGATACGCAGTATTTT CASSVQGVYTDTQYF
- TRBJ2-3 - TRBV4-3 TGCGCCAGCAGCCAAGACTCCCCTAGCACAGATACGCAGTATTTT CASSQDSPSTDTQYF
- TRBJ2-1 few TRBV29-1 TGCAGCGTCTTTAACAGGGCCAGCTCCTACAATGAGCAGTTCTTC CSVFNRASSYNEQFF
TRBD1 TRBJ2-7 - TRBV6-5 TGTGCCAGCACGGACAGGGGCTACGAGCAGTACTTC CASTDRGYEQYF
- TRBJ1-1 - TRBV29-1 TGCAGCGTTGCCATGGCGAACACTGAAGCTTTCTTT CSVAMANTEAFF
- TRBJ2-7 - TRBV28 TGTGCCAGCAGTCCCGCCTACTTACAGGGCCCATCCTACGAGCAGTACTTC CASSPAYLQGPSYEQYF
TRBD2 TRBJ2-3 - TRBV6-5 TGTGCCAGCAACCAGCGGGGAGCTTCCACAGATACGCAGTATTTT CASNQRGASTDTQYF
TRBD2 TRBJ2-7 few TRBV13 TGTGCCAGCAGCACGGGAGGGAGCTCCTACGAGCAGTACTTC CASSTGGSSYEQYF
- TRBJ1-1 few TRBV6-1 TGTGCCAGCAGCCCCAGAGGGGGTGTCACTGAAGCTTTCTTT CASSPRGGVTEAFF
- TRBJ1-5 few TRBV30 TGTGCCTGGAGTGCTCGGACTGGGTCCGACCAGCCCCAGCATTTT CAWSARTGSDQPQHF
- TRBJ2-7 once TRBV7-2 TGTGCCAGCAGCTTGGGGCTAGGTTCTTCCTACGAGCAGTACTTC CASSLGLGSSYEQYF
TRBD1 TRBJ1-4 - TRBV6-1 TGTGCCAGCACCCTGGACAGGGTCGATGAAAAACTGTTTTTT CASTLDRVDEKLFF
TRBD1 TRBJ2-7 - TRBV6-5 TGTGCCAGCAGTCGGGACAGGGCGCCCTCCTACGAGCAGTACTTC CASSRDRAPSYEQYF
- TRBJ2-2 few TRBV6-1 TGTGCCAGCAGTGGGGACTGGGACACCGGGGAGCTGTTTTTT CASSGDWDTGELFF
- TRBJ1-5 - TRBV19 TGTGCCAGTGGGGACAATCGCAATCAGCCCCAGCATTTT CASGDNRNQPQHF
- TRBJ1-2 - TRBV10-2 TGCGCCAGCAGTGGGACATGGTTCCGGATGTTCTATGGCTACACCTTC CASSGTWFRMFYGYTF
- TRBJ1-2 - TRBV10-3 TGTGCCACGCGCGGGACGGTTAACTATGGCTACACCTTC CATRGTVNYGYTF
TRBD1 TRBJ2-3 once TRBV7-9 TGTGCCAGCAGCTCCTACAGGGGGCAGGCAGATACGCAGTATTTT CASSSYRGQADTQYF
TRBD1 TRBJ1-4 - TRBV2 TGTGCCAGCAGAGAACTGGCAGGGGGCAACGAAAAACTGTTTTTT CASRELAGGNEKLFF
TRBD2 TRBJ2-3 - TRBV7-7 TGTGCCAGCAGCTTAAGGGACTACACAGATACGCAGTATTTT CASSLRDYTDTQYF